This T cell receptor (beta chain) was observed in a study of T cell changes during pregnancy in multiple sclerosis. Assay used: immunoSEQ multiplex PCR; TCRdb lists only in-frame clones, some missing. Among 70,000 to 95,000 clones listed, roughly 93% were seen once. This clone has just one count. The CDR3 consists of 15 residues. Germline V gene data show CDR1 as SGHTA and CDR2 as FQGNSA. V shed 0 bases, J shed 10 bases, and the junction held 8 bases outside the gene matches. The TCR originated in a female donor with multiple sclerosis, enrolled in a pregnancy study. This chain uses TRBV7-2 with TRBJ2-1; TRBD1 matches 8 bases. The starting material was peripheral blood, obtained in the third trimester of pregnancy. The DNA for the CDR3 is TGTGCCAGCAGCTTAGCGGCGACAGGGGCGACCGAGCAGTTCTTC. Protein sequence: CASSLAATGATEQFF.